This is a list of T cell receptor beta chains from one sample in a study of T cell responses to AZD1222 COVID-19 vaccine. Sequencing used immunoSEQ multiplex PCR; TCRdb keeps in-frame clones, though not all of them. The sample shows about 140,000 clones, over 75% of them seen only once. Sequenced material: peripheral blood, taken 28 days after the second dose of the MenACWY control vaccine. These receptors all stem from an adult who received the MenACWY meningococcal vaccine as a control. Each CDR3 is given with its conserved first and last residue. The order of the fields is D gene, V gene, J gene, clone size, CDR3 protein, CDR3 DNA. D genes are given only for firm matches. Rows give clone size only sometimes, using once, few, many, or a class for an expanded clone.

TRBD2	TRBV6-5	TRBJ2-1	-	CASRHEREGRNEQFF	TGTGCCAGCAGACACGAGCGGGAGGGCCGCAATGAGCAGTTCTTC
TRBD1	TRBV5-1	TRBJ1-6	-	CASSLGQGAGSPLHF	TGCGCCAGCAGCTTGGGGCAGGGGGCGGGTTCACCCCTCCACTTT
-	TRBV19	TRBJ1-5	-	CASSRSGQGGNQPQHF	TGTGCCAGTAGTAGATCGGGTCAAGGTGGCAATCAGCCCCAGCATTTT
TRBD1	TRBV24-1	TRBJ1-2	few	CATSDDKDRVYGYTF	TGTGCCACCAGTGATGACAAGGACAGGGTCTATGGCTACACCTTC
-	TRBV7-8	TRBJ2-1	-	CASSLGYSYNEQFF	TGTGCCAGCAGCTTAGGTTATTCCTACAATGAGCAGTTCTTC
-	TRBV5-1	TRBJ1-4	-	CASSRNREANEKLFF	TGCGCCAGCAGCCGGAACAGGGAGGCTAATGAAAAACTGTTTTTT
-	TRBV15	TRBJ1-4	-	CATSRGLSSTNEKLFF	TGTGCCACCAGCAGGGGACTGAGCTCAACTAATGAAAAACTGTTTTTT
-	TRBV19	TRBJ1-2	-	CASSIQTNYGYTF	TGTGCCAGTAGTATACAAACTAACTATGGCTACACCTTC
-	TRBV14	TRBJ1-3	-	CASSQPPGTPLSGNTIYF	TGTGCCAGCAGCCAACCTCCCGGGACGCCCCTCTCTGGAAACACCATATATTTT
-	TRBV5-4	TRBJ2-3	once	CASSSASSGTDTQYF	TGTGCCAGCAGCTCAGCCTCTAGCGGCACAGATACGCAGTATTTT
-	TRBV27	TRBJ1-1	once	CASSPRQVNTEAFF	TGTGCCAGCAGTCCAAGACAGGTGAACACTGAAGCTTTCTTT
-	TRBV7-9	TRBJ2-3	-	CASSLFLATDTQYF	TGTGCCAGCAGCTTGTTTCTTGCCACAGATACGCAGTATTTT
-	TRBV24-1	TRBJ2-6	few	CATSDPRGDRNSGANVLTF	TGTGCCACCAGTGATCCCCGGGGGGACAGGAACTCTGGGGCCAACGTCCTGACTTTC
-	TRBV27	TRBJ1-1	-	CASSLRLAGMNTEAFF	TGTGCCAGCAGTTTACGGCTCGCCGGGATGAACACTGAAGCTTTCTTT
-	TRBV9	TRBJ1-3	-	CASSTSGNTIYF	TGTGCCAGCAGTACAAGTGGAAACACCATATATTTT
TRBD1	TRBV5-4	TRBJ1-2	few	CASSFAGTGANYGYTF	TGTGCCAGCAGCTTCGCCGGGACAGGGGCTAACTATGGCTACACCTTC
-	TRBV28	TRBJ1-3	-	CASSSGGGGSGNTIYF	TGTGCCAGCAGTTCTGGGGGAGGGGGCTCTGGAAACACCATATATTTT
-	TRBV5-1	TRBJ2-7	few	CASSFDYYYEQYF	TGCGCCAGCAGCTTCGACTACTACTACGAGCAGTACTTC
-	TRBV6-1	TRBJ2-2	-	CASSEGQGTLTGELFF	TGTGCCAGCAGTGAAGGGCAGGGCACACTCACCGGGGAGCTGTTTTTT